One T cell receptor (beta chain) is described in this entry. Its antigen remains unidentified. This record belongs to a study of vaccination and CD4 T cells after COVID-19. For the study at large: Overlapping spike peptides served as the stimulus for the cells. These peptides came from SARS-CoV-2 and from the common cold coronaviruses HCoV-NL63, HCoV-OC43 and HCoV-229E.

CD4+ T cells that had been cultured provided DNA sequenced with the Oncomine TCR Beta short-read assay. Once CD4+ T cells had been cultured, genomic DNA was extracted from them. TCRdb fed the PCR reads into MiXCR, producing one record per CDR3 protein. The table has around 9,500 distinct CDR3 sequences, around 53% seen once; the top ten hold about 20%. The treatment: 10-day PBMC culture with coronavirus spike peptide pools or control peptides (ViraFEST assay). Peptide pools at around 10 ug/ml, together with 7.5 to 10 IU/ml IL-2, were added to cultures of under 2.5 million PBMCs per well. Negative selection enriched CD4+ T cells from cultures at more than 9 days. Sample: CD4+ T cells from blood, cultured in vitro. This receptor was identified in a human donor who had recovered from COVID-19.

Here the CDR3 reads CASSYSISYGYTF. CDR3 in DNA: TGTGCCAGCAGTTACTCGATCAGTTATGGCTACACCTTC. V usage is TRBV6-2 or TRBV6-3 and J usage is TRBJ1-2; D is unclear. Germline V lookup: CDR1 MNHEY, CDR2 SVGEGT. The CDR3 length is 13 residues. V gave up 0 bases and J gave up 5 bases, with 7 bases separating them.